Shown below are 14 T cell receptor beta chains from a single sample sequenced in a study of graft-versus-host responses after intestinal transplantation. TCRdb's copy holds only in-frame clones and misses some; the assay was immunoSEQ multiplex PCR. The top ten hold about 0.49% of the sample, which has approximately 25,000 clones, 85% to 95% seen once. This specimen consisted of PBMCs, obtained 18 days after transplant. Every receptor here comes from a human patient who received an intestinal transplant, so some T cells may come from the graft donor.

The chain couples TRBV9 to TRBJ2-3, with D unresolved. This CDR3 has 12 residues. Looked up from germline, CDR1 is SGDLS and CDR2 is YYNGEE. The V and J ends lost 4 bases and 2 bases respectively, with 5 bases between them. The CDR3 loop is CASSPNTDTQYF. As DNA, the CDR3 is TGTGCCAGCAGCCCCAACACAGATACGCAGTATTTT.

The rearrangement uses TRBV29-1 and TRBJ2-7; D may be TRBD2 (6 bases). This CDR3 region has 15 residues. The V end lost 3 bases, the J end lost 2 bases, and 17 bases lay between the germline ends. Germline V gene sequence: CDR1 SQVTM, CDR2 ANQGSEA. CDR3 in DNA: TGCAGCGTTGACCATTATGGGGGGACCACCTACGAGCAGTACTTC. Protein product: CSVDHYGGTTYEQYF.

The chain joins TRBV6-5 to TRBJ1-3; TRBD1 is a possible D gene (5 bases). Germline lookup yields CDR1 MNHEY and CDR2 SVGAGI. The CDR3 runs 14 residues. The ends were cut back, 5 bases at V and 3 bases at J, with 11 bases in the middle. The CDR3 spells CASSEYRRGNTIYF. CDR3 DNA: TGTGCCAGCAGTGAATACAGGCGTGGAAACACCATATATTTT.

The rearrangement links TRBV6-1 to TRBJ2-1, with D unresolved. The CDR3 totals 14 residues. Germline CDR1 reads MNHNS; CDR2 reads SASEGT. V gave up 8 bases and J gave up 0 bases, with 11 bases separating them. In DNA form, the CDR3 reads TGTGCCAGCGAGAGGCTGCTCTCCTACAATGAGCAGTTCTTC. Translation: CASERLLSYNEQFF.

V usage is TRBV19 and J usage is TRBJ1-6; tentative D call: TRBD1 (6 bases). Germline loops: CDR1 LNHDA, CDR2 SQIVND (reference sequence). This CDR3 spans 16 amino acids. V lost 2 bases to trimming and J lost 4 bases, with 12 bases between them. The CDR3 loop reads CASSIYGGSYNSPLHF. CDR3 in DNA: TGTGCCAGTAGTATATATGGGGGCTCTTATAATTCACCCCTCCACTTT.

The V call is TRBV10-3, the J call TRBJ2-2; either TRBD1 or TRBD2 may fit D (5 bases each). The germline V gene encodes CDR1 ENHRY and CDR2 SYGVKD. CDR3 length: 15 residues. Trimming shortened V by 6 bases and J by 3 bases, and 14 bases separated the two germline ends. CDR3 nucleotide sequence: TGTGCCATCAGGCCAGCGTCGGGGCACACCGGGGAGCTGTTTTTT. Its protein product is CAIRPASGHTGELFF.

The chain recombines TRBV4-1 with TRBJ1-5; D gene uncertain. Trimming shortened V by 1 base and J by 2 bases, and 9 bases separated the two germline ends. The CDR3 is made up of 15 amino acids. Germline loops: CDR1 MGHRA, CDR2 YSYEKL. CDR3 in DNA: TGCGCCAGCAGCCAAGTGGGTTATGGCAATCAGCCCCAGCATTTT. As protein: CASSQVGYGNQPQHF.

The CDR3 here is CASIKNRGGNEQFF. CDR3 DNA: TGTGCCAGCATAAAGAACAGGGGAGGGAATGAGCAGTTCTTC. V gene TRBV6-1 combines with J gene TRBJ2-1; D might be TRBD1 or TRBD2, each matching 7 bases. With 7 bases removed from V and 7 bases from J, the gap between germline ends came to 17 bases. Germline CDR1 MNHNS, CDR2 SASEGT. The CDR3 totals 14 residues.

The chain joins TRBV5-8 to TRBJ1-1, with 8 bases aligning to TRBD1. CDR1 and CDR2 (germline): SGHTS, YDEGEE. With V trimmed by 0 bases and J by 0 bases, 7 bases remained unmatched. The CDR3 runs 17 residues. Here the CDR3 DNA reads TGTGCCAGCAGCTTGGCAGGGGGCGCGTCCATGAACACTGAAGCTTTCTTT. Residues: CASSLAGGASMNTEAFF.

This chain joins TRBV27 and TRBJ1-2; D is ambiguous. CDR3 size: 13 residues. Trimming removed 5 bases at V and 4 bases at J, with 11 bases between. CDR1 and CDR2 from the germline V gene are MNHEY and SMNVEV (reference sequence). The CDR3 DNA follows: TGTGCCAGCAGTAGGGAAAAGGGCTATGGCTACACCTTC. The encoded protein is CASSREKGYGYTF.

The gene calls are TRBV11-2 and TRBJ2-1, with 9 bases matching TRBD2. The CDR3 loop spans 16 amino acids. Germline V lookup: CDR1 SGHAT, CDR2 FQNNGV. Trimming removed 2 bases from V and 11 bases from J; junction bases left unmatched: 13. CDR3 sequence (DNA): TGTGCCAGCAGCTTATCTCCGACTAGCGGAATCCTTAAGCAGTTCTTC. Amino acids: CASSLSPTSGILKQFF. Filled out from reference TRBV11-2 and TRBJ2-1, the complete variable domain reads EAGVAQSPRYKIIEKRQSVAFWCNPISGHATLYWYQQILGQGPKLLIQFQNNGVVDDSQLPKDRFSAERLKGVDSTLKIQPAKLEDSAVYLCASSLSPTSGILKQFFGPGTRLTVL.

The chain recombines TRBV21-1 with TRBJ2-4; TRBD1 is the table's D call, not checked against the DNA. TRBV21-1 is labeled a pseudogene. This CDR3 is built from 19 residues. The CDR3, as DNA: TGTGCCAGCAGCAAAGTCGAAATTCGGCAGGGGATGGCCAAAAACATTCAGTACTTC. As protein: CASSKVEIRQGMAKNIQYF.

This sequence joins TRBV9 and TRBJ1-1; the D gene is possibly TRBD1 (5 bases). The CDR3 length is 13 residues. In germline, CDR1 is SGDLS, CDR2 YYNGEE. The germline V and J ends were trimmed by 0 bases and 4 bases, with 7 bases remaining between them. CDR3 nucleotides: TGTGCCAGCAGCGTAGCAGGGAGCACTGAAGCTTTCTTT. As protein: CASSVAGSTEAFF.

This clone has more than one count but fewer than ten. This chain links TRBV12-5 with TRBJ2-1; TRBD2 is a possible D gene (5 bases). CDR1 is LGHNT, CDR2 FRNRAP, per germline. V was pared by 0 bases and J by 6 bases, with 9 bases between. The CDR3 sequence is 14 residues long. In nucleotides, the CDR3 is TGTGCTAGTGGTTTGGTTGGGAGTGTCAATGAGCAGTTCTTC. Encoded protein: CASGLVGSVNEQFF.